The clone carrying this T cell receptor (beta chain) was picked up a small number of times. Its antigen remains unidentified. Individual cDNA molecules carried attached unique molecular identifiers. TCRdb re-called the 5' RACE reads through MiXCR, storing one row per CDR3 protein. This table holds some 80,000 distinct CDR3 sequences, roughly 13% found once. These data come from a study of early T cells in non-severe SARS-CoV-2 infection. Whole-study context: Unpaired chains resulted from sequencing bulk RNA of unsorted whole blood. Study-level points and caveats: A preference for anti-spike CD8 responses marked VDJdb matching, which missed private and CD4 specificities.

Germline values: CDR1 SGHVS, CDR2 FNYEAQ. The CDR3 length is 13 residues. Deletions cut 2 bases from V and 8 bases from J, with 10 bases between. The source material was whole blood. The chain couples TRBV7-6 to TRBJ1-5; no firm D call. The source is an adult who was a healthcare worker with PCR-confirmed SARS-CoV-2 infection or an uninfected control (not recorded which). For the CDR3, the DNA is TGTGCCAGCAGCTTATGGAGGTCGGAGCCCCAGCATTTT. Its translation is CASSLWRSEPQHF.